Shown below are 22 T cell receptor beta chains from a single sample sequenced in a study of cytomegalovirus exposure and HLA in healthy donors. It was with 60 Vbeta and 13 Jbeta primers that the PCR ran. The assay was immunoSEQ multiplex PCR, and TCRdb's table has in-frame clones only and misses some. The sample lists approximately 190,000 clones; 70% to 80% were seen once. Sample: PBMCs. These TCRs come from a woman aged 25 to 39 in good health and CMV-seropositive.

The rearrangement joins TRBV5-5 to TRBJ2-7; the D is unclear. Germline V gene sequence: CDR1 SGHKS, CDR2 YYEKEE (reference sequence). CDR3 length equals 13 residues. V lost 1 base to trimming and J lost 6 bases, with 11 bases between them. In nucleotides, the CDR3 is TGTGCCAGCAGCTTGACAGCCCCTTCCGAGCAGTACTTC. Its translation is CASSLTAPSEQYF.

The chain employs TRBV5-4 and TRBJ2-3; tentatively, D is TRBD2 (6 bases). Germline lookup yields CDR1 SGHNT and CDR2 YYREEE (reference sequence). Trimming pared 0 bases from V and 1 base from J, leaving 12 bases between. CDR3 length: 16 residues. The CDR3 region has the DNA TGTGCCAGCAGCTTGGAGTCCACGGGGGGCACAGATACGCAGTATTTT. Its translation: CASSLESTGGTDTQYF.

This chain links TRBV18 with TRBJ1-3; D is possibly TRBD1 (5 bases). Per the germline V gene, CDR1 is KGHSH and CDR2 is LQKENI. V shed 4 bases and J shed 0 bases, with 7 bases lying between them. This CDR3 is built from 14 residues. For the CDR3, the DNA is TGTGCCAGCTCACGACAGAGCTCTGGAAACACCATATATTTT. This codes for CASSRQSSGNTIYF. The full variable domain, completed using reference TRBV18 and TRBJ1-3, is NAGVMQNPRHLVRRRGQEARLRCSPMKGHSHVYWYRQLPEEGLKFMVYLQKENIIDESGMPKERFSAEFPKEGPSILRIQQVVRGDSAAYFCASSRQSSGNTIYFGEGSWLTVV.

This clone was found a few times. The chain employs TRBV15 and TRBJ2-7, with 9 positions matching TRBD2. Germline CDR1 and CDR2: LNHNV and YYDKDF (reference sequence). V dropped 4 bases and J dropped 1; count of bases not matched to a gene: 11. This CDR3 spans 17 amino acids. CDR3 DNA: TGTGCCACCAGCACCCGACCGGGACTAGCTAAATCCTACGAGCAGTACTTC. Translated: CATSTRPGLAKSYEQYF.

This clone was seen only a few times. This rearrangement joins TRBV4-2 to TRBJ1-4; D is perhaps TRBD1 (6 bases). The germline V gene encodes CDR1 LGHNA and CDR2 YNFKEQ. V was trimmed by 5 bases and J by 8 bases, leaving 18 bases between them. CDR3 length: 15 residues. CDR3 residues: CASSFLDGQGEKLFF. In nucleotides, the CDR3 is TGTGCCAGCAGCTTCCTGGACGGGCAGGGGGAAAAACTGTTTTTT.

The chain couples TRBV5-4 to TRBJ2-5; D remains unclear. The CDR3 is 17 amino acids. Germline-derived CDR1 and CDR2 are SGHNT and YYREEE (reference sequence). Trimming pared 0 bases from V and 0 bases from J, leaving 15 bases between. Written as DNA, the CDR3 is TGTGCCAGCAGCTTGGAAGTGGGTGAGGCGTACCAAGAGACCCAGTACTTC. Protein sequence: CASSLEVGEAYQETQYF.

The chain combines TRBV7-2 with TRBJ2-5, with 10 bases lining up with TRBD2. This CDR3 has 15 amino acids. The V gene end was trimmed by 0 bases and the J gene end by 5 bases; junction bases not matched to a gene: 3. The germline V gene has CDR1 SGHTA and CDR2 FQGNSA. This CDR3 reads CASSLAPSGGETQYF. DNA of the CDR3: TGTGCCAGCAGCTTAGCTCCTAGCGGGGGTGAGACCCAGTACTTC.

V gene TRBV14 combines with J gene TRBJ2-2; 9 bases are shared with TRBD1. Germline V gives CDR1 SGHDN, CDR2 FVKESK. The CDR3 consists of 15 residues. J gave up 7 bases and V 6 bases, and 9 bases lay outside the gene matches. CDR3 in DNA: TGTGCCAGCAGAGAACAAGGACAGGGGTACGGGGAGCTGTTTTTT. Translation gives CASREQGQGYGELFF.

This clone came up once. The J gene is TRBJ1-1, the V gene TRBV9; 8 bases map to TRBD1. Germline CDR1 is SGDLS and CDR2 is YYNGEE. The V and J ends lost 3 bases and 1 base, in that order; junction bases with no gene match: 2. The CDR3 spans 14 residues. The CDR3 coding sequence is TGTGCCAGCAGCGGTGGACAGGGGAACACTGAAGCTTTCTTT. As protein: CASSGGQGNTEAFF.

This chain joins TRBV2 and TRBJ1-6; D uncertain. Trimming cost V 4 bases and J 6 bases, with 16 bases left between them. This CDR3 is built from 16 residues. CDR1 and CDR2 from the germline V gene are SNHLY and FYNNEI. CDR3 region: CASSVSRDGFNSPLHF. CDR3 bases: TGTGCCAGCAGTGTTTCCCGGGATGGGTTTAATTCACCCCTCCACTTT.

The rearrangement uses TRBV4-3 and TRBJ2-1; D is perhaps TRBD1 (6 bases). The ends were cut back, 4 bases at V and 7 bases at J, with 29 bases in the middle. The CDR3 has 19 amino acids. Germline-derived CDR1 and CDR2 are LGHNA and YSLEER. The CDR3, as DNA: TGCGCCAGCAGCCCGGCGTCGGCGCAGGGGTCCGGGATGAGGAATGAGCAGTTCTTC. Translation gives CASSPASAQGSGMRNEQFF.

This sequence joins TRBV4-3 and TRBJ1-3, with TRBD1 matching 9 bases. Trimming removed 4 bases from V and 2 bases from J; junction bases left unmatched: 0. The CDR3 length is 14 residues. CDR1 is LGHNA, CDR2 YSLEER, per germline. In DNA form, the CDR3 reads TGCGCCAGCAGCCGGACAGGGGCTGGAAACACCATATATTTT. Its protein is CASSRTGAGNTIYF.

This clone was counted a single time. This sequence joins TRBV4-2 and TRBJ1-1; no reliable D call. V lost 4 bases to trimming and J lost 6 bases, with 18 bases between them. Per the germline V gene, CDR1 is LGHNA and CDR2 is YNFKEQ. This CDR3 is built from 15 residues. The CDR3 nucleotides are TGTGCCAGCAGCCCGGGTGGGAGGGCTGGGGCTGAAGCTTTCTTT. Its translation: CASSPGGRAGAEAFF.

The gene calls are TRBV7-2 and TRBJ2-6, with 8 bases matching TRBD1. The length of the CDR3 is 18 residues. With V trimmed by 5 bases and J by 0 bases, 9 bases remained unmatched. Germline values: CDR1 SGHTA, CDR2 FQGNSA. In DNA form, the CDR3 reads TGTGCCAGCAGCCCTGGACAGGGTTATCGCTCTGGGGCCAACGTCCTGACTTTC. Translation: CASSPGQGYRSGANVLTF.

V is TRBV10-2 and J is TRBJ1-6; 11 nucleotides line up with TRBD1. The germline gives CDR1 WSHSY, CDR2 SAAADI. V was clipped by 6 bases and J by 9 bases; unmatched bases: 7. The CDR3 has 15 amino acids. CDR3 region: CASSLGTGGGSPLHF. The CDR3 nucleotides read TGCGCCAGCAGCCTAGGGACAGGGGGAGGTTCACCCCTCCACTTT.

The chain couples TRBV11-2 to TRBJ2-2, with 7 positions matching TRBD1. This CDR3 contains 15 residues. Germline CDR1 reads SGHAT; CDR2 reads FQNNGV. Germline trimming cut 5 bases from V and 6 bases from J; bases unmatched to any gene: 9. CDR3 in amino acids: CASSPRQGNSGELFF. The CDR3 region has the DNA TGTGCCAGCAGCCCGCGACAGGGCAACTCCGGGGAGCTGTTTTTT.

This chain uses TRBV9 with TRBJ2-5, with 13 positions matching TRBD2. V dropped 3 bases and J dropped 1; count of bases not matched to a gene: 3. Germline-derived CDR1 and CDR2 are SGDLS and YYNGEE. The CDR3 loop spans 16 amino acids. CDR3 sequence reads: CASSAGLAGAQETQYF. The CDR3 nucleotides are TGTGCCAGCAGCGCAGGACTAGCGGGGGCCCAAGAGACCCAGTACTTC.

This rearrangement joins TRBV7-8 to TRBJ1-3, with D uncertain. The CDR3 has 14 amino acids. V was clipped by 2 bases and J by 0 bases, with 5 bases between them. Germline assignment: CDR1 SGHVS and CDR2 FQNEAQ. The CDR3 DNA follows: TGTGCCAGCAGCTTAAAGAGCTCTGGAAACACCATATATTTT. Its translation is CASSLKSSGNTIYF.

The V gene is TRBV5-6, the J gene TRBJ1-6, with 10 bases identical to TRBD1. CDR3 size: 15 residues. The germline V gene encodes CDR1 SGHDT and CDR2 YYEEEE. V shed 4 bases, J shed 9 bases, and the junction held 7 bases outside the gene matches. The CDR3 DNA reads as TGTGCCAGCAGCGGGGACAGGGGCATTACTTCACCCCTCCACTTT. Its translation is CASSGDRGITSPLHF.

The chain recombines TRBV30 with TRBJ1-4; D is unclear. CDR1 is GTSNPN, CDR2 SVGIG, per germline (reference sequence). The V end lost 5 bases, the J end lost 5 bases, and 15 bases lay between the germline ends. This CDR3 is built from 14 residues. The CDR3 region has the DNA TGTGCCTGGGGTATCGTCTCCCAGAATGAAAAACTGTTTTTT. Residues: CAWGIVSQNEKLFF. Based on the CDR3 plus reference TRBV30 and TRBJ1-4, the full variable domain is SQTIHQWPATLVQPVGSPLSLECTVEGTSNPNLYWYRQAAGRGLQLLFYSVGIGQISSEVPQNLSASRPQDRQFILSSKKLLLSDSGFYLCAWGIVSQNEKLFFGSGTQLSVL.

V and J are TRBV18 and TRBJ2-2, with 9 positions matching TRBD2. V was pared by 3 bases and J by 6 bases, with 2 bases of the junction left unmatched. The CDR3 sequence is 14 residues long. CDR1 is KGHSH, CDR2 LQKENI, per germline. The CDR3 region has the DNA TGTGCCAGCTCACCCCGACTAGCGGCCGGGGAGCTGTTTTTT. It is translated as CASSPRLAAGELFF.

This clone was seen only once. This chain uses TRBV30 with TRBJ2-4; D possibly corresponds to TRBD2 (6 bases). The CDR3 contains 14 residues. Trimming took 0 bases from V and 1 from J, leaving 7 bases between them. Germline CDR1 is GTSNPN and CDR2 is SVGIG (reference sequence). This chain's CDR3 is CAWSVRGAKNIQYF. The DNA of the CDR3 is TGTGCCTGGAGTGTACGGGGGGCCAAAAACATTCAGTACTTC.